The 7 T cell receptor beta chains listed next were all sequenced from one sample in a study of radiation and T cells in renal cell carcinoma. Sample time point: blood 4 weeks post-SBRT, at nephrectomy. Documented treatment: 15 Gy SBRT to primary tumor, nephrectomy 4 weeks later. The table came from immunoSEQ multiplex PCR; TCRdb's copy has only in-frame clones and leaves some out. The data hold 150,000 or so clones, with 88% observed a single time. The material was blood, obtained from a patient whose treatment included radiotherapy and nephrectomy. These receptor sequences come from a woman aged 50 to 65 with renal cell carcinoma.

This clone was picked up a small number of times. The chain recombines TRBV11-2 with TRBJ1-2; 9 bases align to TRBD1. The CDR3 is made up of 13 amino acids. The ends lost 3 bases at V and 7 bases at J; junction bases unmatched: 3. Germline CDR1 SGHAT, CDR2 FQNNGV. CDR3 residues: CASSLGGQGGYTF. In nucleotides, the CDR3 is TGTGCCAGCAGCTTGGGGGGACAGGGTGGCTACACCTTC.

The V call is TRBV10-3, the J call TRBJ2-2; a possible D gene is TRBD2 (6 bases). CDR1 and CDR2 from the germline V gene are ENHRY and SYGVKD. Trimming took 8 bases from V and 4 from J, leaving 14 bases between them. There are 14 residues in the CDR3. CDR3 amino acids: CAIRRGTATGELFF. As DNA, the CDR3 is TGTGCCATCCGGCGGGGCACCGCCACCGGGGAGCTGTTTTTT.

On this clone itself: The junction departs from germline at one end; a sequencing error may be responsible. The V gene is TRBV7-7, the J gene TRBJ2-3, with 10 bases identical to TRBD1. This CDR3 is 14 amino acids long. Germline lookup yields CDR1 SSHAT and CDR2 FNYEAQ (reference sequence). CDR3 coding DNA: TGTGCTAGCAGCTTAGGGACAGGGGCAGATACGCAGTATTTT. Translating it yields CASSLGTGADTQYF.

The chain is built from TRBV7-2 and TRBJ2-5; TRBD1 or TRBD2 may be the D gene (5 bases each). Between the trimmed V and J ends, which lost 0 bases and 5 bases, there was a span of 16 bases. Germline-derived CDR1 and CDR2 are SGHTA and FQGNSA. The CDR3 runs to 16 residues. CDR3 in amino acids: CASSLARGKARETQYF. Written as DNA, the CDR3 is TGTGCCAGCAGCTTAGCGAGGGGAAAGGCCCGGGAGACCCAGTACTTC.

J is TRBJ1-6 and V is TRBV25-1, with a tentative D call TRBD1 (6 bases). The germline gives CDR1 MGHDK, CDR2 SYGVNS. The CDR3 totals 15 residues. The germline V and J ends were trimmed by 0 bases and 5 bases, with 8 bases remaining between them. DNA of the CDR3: TGTGCCAGCAGTGAATATAAGGGGGATAATTCACCCCTCCACTTT. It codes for CASSEYKGDNSPLHF.

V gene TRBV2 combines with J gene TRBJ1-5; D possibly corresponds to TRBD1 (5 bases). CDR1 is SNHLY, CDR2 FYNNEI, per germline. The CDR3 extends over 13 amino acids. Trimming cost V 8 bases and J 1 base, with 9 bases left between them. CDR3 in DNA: TGTGCCAGCGGCCGGGACAGCAATCAGCCCCAGCATTTT. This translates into CASGRDSNQPQHF. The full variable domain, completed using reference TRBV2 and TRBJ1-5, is EPEVTQTPSHQVTQMGQEVILRCVPISNHLYFYWYRQILGQKVEFLVSFYNNEISEKSEIFDDQFSVERPDGSNFTLKIRSTKLEDSAMYFCASGRDSNQPQHFGDGTRLSIL.

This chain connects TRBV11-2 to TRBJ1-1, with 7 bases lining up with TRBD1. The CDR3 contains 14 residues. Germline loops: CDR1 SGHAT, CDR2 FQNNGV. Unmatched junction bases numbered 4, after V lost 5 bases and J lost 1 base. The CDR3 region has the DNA TGTGCCAGCAGCCCCCGGACAGGGAACACTGAAGCTTTCTTT. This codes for CASSPRTGNTEAFF.